These 18 T cell receptor beta chains were all obtained from the same sample, sequenced in a study of T cells in Graves' hyperthyroidism and ophthalmopathy. Template material for amplifying TCR beta CDR3 regions consisted of RNA transcripts. A set of HTBI primers served as the primers for a first-round RT-PCR of the TCR CDR3. TCRdb re-analysed the multiplex PCR reads in MiXCR, keeping a single row per CDR3 protein. In the table there are a few hundred thousand distinct CDR3 sequences, roughly a sixth of which are singletons. Source material: blood. All receptors come from a woman between 35 and 50 years old with Graves' ophthalmopathy.

This CDR3 is CASADPGNQPQHF. The CDR3 coding sequence is TGTGCCTCGGCGGACCCTGGCAATCAGCCCCAGCATTTT. The chain carries TRBV19 and TRBJ1-5; the D is unclear. The CDR3 length is 13 residues. Trimming stripped 11 bases from V and 2 bases from J, with 13 bases between. Germline V gene sequence: CDR1 LNHDA, CDR2 SQIVND (reference sequence).

This clonotype was seen ten or more times. The V call is TRBV12-3 or TRBV12-4, the J call TRBJ2-5; tentatively, D is TRBD1 (6 bases). Trimming pared 7 bases from V and 2 bases from J, leaving 11 bases between. This CDR3 is built from 13 residues. The DNA of the CDR3 is TGTGCCAGCAAGTTGGGGGCTCAAGAGACCCAGTACTTC. Translated: CASKLGAQETQYF.

There are a few counts of this clonotype. The chain uses TRBV29-1 and TRBJ1-1; a weak D match, TRBD1 (5 bases). The V gene lost 1 base and the J gene lost 1 base, with 7 bases spanning the gap. Germline V CDR1 and CDR2: SQVTM, ANQGSEA. This CDR3 has 13 amino acids. In DNA form, the CDR3 reads TGCAGCGTTGAAGGGACAAAGAACACTGAAGCTTTCTTT. This sequence encodes CSVEGTKNTEAFF.

This clonotype was detected only a few times. The chain carries TRBV4-2 and TRBJ1-5; D is ambiguous. Trimming left V 6 bases short and J 7 bases short, with 19 bases between. The CDR3 runs 15 residues. CDR1 is LGHNA and CDR2 is YNFKEQ in the germline V gene. The CDR3 DNA reads as TGTGCCAGCAGTTCTCGGCAGTACGAATCCCAGCCCCAGCATTTT. Residues: CASSSRQYESQPQHF.

This clonotype was found many times. The genes are TRBV28 and TRBJ2-1, with 7 bases aligning to TRBD2. Germline CDR1 MDHEN, CDR2 SYDVKM. V was clipped by 3 bases and J by 10 bases; unmatched bases: 3. The CDR3 is made up of 12 amino acids. CDR3: CASSLWGGEQFF. The CDR3 nucleotides read TGTGCCAGCAGTTTGTGGGGGGGGGAGCAGTTCTTC. Variable domain in full (rest from reference TRBV28 and TRBJ2-1): DVKVTQSSRYLVKRTGEKVFLECVQDMDHENMFWYRQDPGLGLRLIYFSYDVKMKEKGDIPEGYSVSREKKERFSLILESASTNQTSMYLCASSLWGGEQFFGPGTRLTVL.

This clonotype was counted ten times or more. The chain recombines TRBV4-1 with TRBJ1-2; 9 bases are a match to TRBD1. Germline trimming cut 1 base from V and 2 bases from J; bases unmatched to any gene: 5. Germline assignment: CDR1 MGHRA and CDR2 YSYEKL. This CDR3 contains 16 residues. The chain's CDR3 is CASSQVSGQGNYGYTF. For the CDR3, the DNA is TGCGCCAGCAGCCAAGTATCGGGACAGGGCAACTATGGCTACACCTTC.

V gene TRBV10-3 combines with J gene TRBJ2-3; D might be TRBD1 or TRBD2, each matching 5 bases. The V end was cut by 4 bases, the J end by 5 bases, with 16 bases between. The germline V gene has CDR1 ENHRY and CDR2 SYGVKD. CDR3 size: 15 residues. Here the CDR3 DNA reads TGTGCCATCAGTGTGGGGGACCTGGGTGGAGATACGCAGTATTTT. Protein sequence: CAISVGDLGGDTQYF.

The chain joins TRBV12-5 to TRBJ1-1; maybe TRBD1 (5 bases). Trimming pared 2 bases from V and 6 bases from J, leaving 10 bases between. Germline CDR1 LGHNT, CDR2 FRNRAP. The CDR3 is made up of 13 amino acids. The CDR3 nucleotides read TGTGCTAGTGGTTTGTCCGGGGCCCCTGAAGCTTTCTTT. The encoded protein is CASGLSGAPEAFF.

This clonotype was observed a handful of times. This chain joins TRBV6-1 and TRBJ1-2; D is undetermined. Germline V CDR1 and CDR2: MNHNS, SASEGT. With 6 bases removed from V and 4 bases from J, the gap between germline ends came to 18 bases. The CDR3 totals 15 residues. The CDR3 region has the DNA TGTGCCAGCAGCCTCGAAGCTAACAGTTTCTATGGCTACACCTTC. It is translated as CASSLEANSFYGYTF.

V is TRBV7-2 and J is TRBJ2-7; maybe TRBD2 (6 bases). Germline assignment: CDR1 SGHTA and CDR2 FQGNSA. This CDR3 region has 15 residues. Trimming took off 4 bases at V and 6 bases at J, with 19 bases between the two ends. The CDR3 region is CASSSTTGGAGEQYF. The CDR3 region has the DNA TGTGCCAGCAGCTCTACGACTGGCGGGGCGGGCGAGCAGTACTTC.

The chain links TRBV6-2 or TRBV6-3 to TRBJ2-3; D is unclear. CDR3 length: 14 residues. The germline V gene has CDR1 MNHEY and CDR2 SVGEGT. Trimming left V 0 bases short and J 1 base short, with 5 bases between. CDR3 in amino acids: CASSYSMRTDTQYF. The CDR3 DNA reads as TGTGCCAGCAGTTACTCGATGCGCACAGATACGCAGTATTTT.

There are many counts of this clonotype. CDR3 in amino acids: CSATLGTNYGYTF. DNA of the CDR3: TGCAGTGCTACCCTGGGGACGAACTATGGCTACACCTTC. The chain joins TRBV20-1 to TRBJ1-2; D is possibly TRBD1 (5 bases). The CDR3 is made up of 13 amino acids. Trimming shortened V by 4 bases and J by 2 bases, and 11 bases separated the two germline ends. Germline lookup yields CDR1 DFQATT and CDR2 SNEGSKA (reference sequence).

This clonotype was counted many times. The J gene is TRBJ2-1, the V gene TRBV28, with D unclear. The CDR3 runs 13 residues. Germline V gene data show CDR1 as MDHEN and CDR2 as SYDVKM. V dropped 3 bases and J dropped 5 bases, with 8 bases sitting between them. CDR3 region: CASSFGHNNEQFF. As DNA, the CDR3 is TGTGCCAGCAGTTTTGGGCATAACAATGAGCAGTTCTTC.

At least ten counts were recorded for this clonotype. This sequence joins TRBV5-1 and TRBJ2-1; 7 bases match TRBD1. Germline V lookup: CDR1 SGHRS, CDR2 YFSETQ. The CDR3 has 15 amino acids. J gave up 0 bases and V 0 bases, and 0 bases lay outside the gene matches. CDR3 bases: TGCGCCAGCAGCTTGGGGGACAGCTCCTACAATGAGCAGTTCTTC. Translated: CASSLGDSSYNEQFF.

The chain has TRBV6-2 or TRBV6-3 and TRBJ2-4; D perhaps matches TRBD1 (6 bases). Germline values: CDR1 MNHEY, CDR2 SVGEGT. The germline V and J ends were trimmed by 7 bases and 9 bases, with 13 bases remaining between them. The CDR3 runs to 12 residues. CDR3 coding DNA: TGTGCCAGCAACAGGGAATCGGGCATTCAGTACTTC. It encodes CASNRESGIQYF.

This clonotype came up once. The chain combines TRBV20-1 with TRBJ2-2; no clear D gene. The CDR3 runs to 14 residues. The V and J ends lost 5 bases and 4 bases respectively, with 14 bases between them. CDR1 and CDR2 (germline): DFQATT, SNEGSKA (reference sequence). CDR3 protein: CSAPDPRRTGELFF. CDR3 coding DNA: TGCAGTGCTCCCGACCCGAGACGCACCGGGGAGCTGTTTTTT.

The table lists this clonotype with many counts. This chain joins TRBV18 and TRBJ2-7; D unclear. V lost 0 bases to trimming and J lost 3 bases, with 6 bases between them. The CDR3 is 13 residues long. Germline V gene data show CDR1 as KGHSH and CDR2 as LQKENI. The CDR3 protein is CASSPPGNYEQYF. CDR3 nucleotide sequence: TGTGCCAGCTCACCACCTGGGAACTACGAGCAGTACTTC.

This clonotype turned up a few times. CDR3 sequence (DNA): TGTGCCAGTAGTCCTCAACACCTCTACGAGCAGTACTTC. Translating it yields CASSPQHLYEQYF. This chain connects TRBV19 to TRBJ2-7; D uncertain. Deletions cut 5 bases from V and 3 bases from J, with 11 bases between. This CDR3 is built from 13 residues. Germline V gene sequence: CDR1 LNHDA, CDR2 SQIVND (reference sequence).